This passage covers 12 T cell receptor beta chains from one sample sequenced in a study of response to subunit inactivated influenza vaccine. MiXCR, run by TCRdb on the RT-PCR reads, gives a single entry per CDR3 protein. The sample yields 300,000 to 350,000 distinct CDR3 sequences, about 20% seen once. This material consisted of PBMCs from blood, taken about 20 months after vaccination. Source of these receptors: a man aged 45 to 70 who received an inactivated influenza vaccine.

In this sample, this clonotype turned up a few times. The V call is TRBV7-8, the J call TRBJ2-7; D may match TRBD1 or TRBD2 (6 bases each). V lost 1 base and J 5 bases, leaving 12 bases between the germline ends. The CDR3 runs 14 residues. Germline V gives CDR1 SGHVS, CDR2 FQNEAQ. The DNA for the CDR3 is TGTGCCAGCAGCTTAGAAGATGGGGGGCACGAGCAGTACTTC. It is translated as CASSLEDGGHEQYF.

The chain joins TRBV12-3 or TRBV12-4 to TRBJ1-2; possibly TRBD1 for D (5 bases). The CDR3 is made up of 14 amino acids. V was cut by 6 bases and J by 8 bases, with 19 bases left in between. The CDR3 loop is CASSRARRGRGYTF. CDR3 bases: TGTGCCAGCAGCCGGGCCCGGAGGGGAAGAGGCTACACCTTC.

The gene calls are TRBV6-5 and TRBJ2-7; 8 nucleotides align to TRBD1. Germline loops: CDR1 MNHEY, CDR2 SVGAGI. CDR3 length: 15 amino acids. Germline trimming cut 0 bases from V and 3 bases from J; bases unmatched to any gene: 4. The CDR3 DNA is TGTGCCAGCAGTTACTCGGACAGGGCTGGCTACGAGCAGTACTTC. Its protein product is CASSYSDRAGYEQYF.

CDR3 amino acids: CASSPPSHGEQYF. In DNA form, the CDR3 reads TGTGCCAGCAGCCCGCCCTCACACGGAGAGCAGTACTTC. The chain combines TRBV7-9 with TRBJ2-7; no definite D call. Looked up from germline, CDR1 is SEHNR and CDR2 is FQNEAQ (reference sequence). The CDR3 is made up of 13 amino acids. The germline V and J ends were trimmed by 5 bases and 7 bases, with 15 bases remaining between them.

The sample holds a few counts of this clonotype. V and J are TRBV20-1 and TRBJ2-3; D might be TRBD1 (6 bases). The CDR3 loop spans 15 amino acids. Germline V CDR1 and CDR2: DFQATT, SNEGSKA (reference sequence). V was pared by 6 bases and J by 1 base, with 17 bases between. CDR3 region: CSATSRGGRTDTQYF. CDR3 DNA: TGCAGTGCCACCTCCCGAGGGGGACGCACAGATACGCAGTATTTT.

This clonotype has just a few counts. This rearrangement joins TRBV7-8 to TRBJ2-5; D is unclear. The V gene's germline CDR1 is SGHVS and CDR2 FQNEAQ. Trimming removed 5 bases at V and 4 bases at J, with 8 bases between. This CDR3 comprises 12 residues. As DNA, the CDR3 is TGTGCCAGCAGCCTCTCAGGAGAGACCCAGTACTTC. It yields the protein CASSLSGETQYF.

This clonotype was seen a handful of times. The chain joins TRBV7-8 to TRBJ1-3; no firm D call. V was cut by 5 bases and J by 0 bases, with 5 bases left in between. Germline lookup yields CDR1 SGHVS and CDR2 FQNEAQ. CDR3 length equals 13 residues. CDR3 residues: CASSTNSGNTIYF. The CDR3 region has the DNA TGTGCCAGCAGCACTAACTCTGGAAACACCATATATTTT.

This clonotype has more than one count but fewer than ten. The CDR3 reads CASRLAGSYEQYF. The CDR3, as DNA: TGTGCCAGCAGACTAGCGGGGTCCTACGAGCAGTACTTC. V is TRBV25-1 and J is TRBJ2-7; 10 bases are a match to TRBD2. Trimming took 6 bases from V and 1 from J; bases not matched to a gene: 0. CDR3 size: 13 residues. Germline V gene data show CDR1 as MGHDK and CDR2 as SYGVNS.

There are a few counts of this clonotype. The chain links TRBV20-1 to TRBJ1-1; maybe TRBD1 (5 bases). This CDR3 region has 13 residues. Germline CDR1 is DFQATT and CDR2 is SNEGSKA (reference sequence). V lost 1 base, J lost 3 bases, and 9 bases lay in between. The DNA for the CDR3 is TGCAGTGCTAGAGCACAGGCGGACACTGAAGCTTTCTTT. This gives the protein CSARAQADTEAFF.

V and J are TRBV20-1 and TRBJ1-4, with no clear D. Looked up from germline, CDR1 is DFQATT and CDR2 is SNEGSKA (reference sequence). The ends were cut back, 3 bases at V and 6 bases at J, with 14 bases in the middle. There are 14 residues in the CDR3. In nucleotides, the CDR3 is TGCAGTGCTAGGGTGGGAGGGCCCCATGAAAAACTGTTTTTT. Amino acid sequence: CSARVGGPHEKLFF.

The gene calls are TRBV20-1 and TRBJ2-1, with a weak D call TRBD1 (6 bases). With 5 bases removed from V and 9 bases from J, the gap between germline ends came to 11 bases. CDR1 is DFQATT and CDR2 is SNEGSKA in the germline V gene (reference sequence). The CDR3 runs to 11 residues. The CDR3 here is CSAWDTGEQFF. The CDR3 DNA sequence: TGCAGTGCTTGGGACACGGGTGAGCAGTTCTTC.

The chain joins TRBV6-2 or TRBV6-3 to TRBJ2-5; 8 nucleotides agree with TRBD2. Germline CDR1 reads MNHEY; CDR2 reads SVGEGT. V dropped 0 bases and J dropped 7; count of bases not matched to a gene: 10. This CDR3 has 16 residues. The CDR3 DNA reads TGTGCCAGCAGTTACTCGAGGACTAGCCTTGGTGGGACCCAGTACTTC. It encodes CASSYSRTSLGGTQYF.